The clone carrying this T cell receptor (beta chain) was detected a few times. Its target is unknown. This record comes from a study of beta chain features in type 1 diabetes. The investigators reverse transcribed all of the isolated RNA, so they sequenced expressed TCRB transcripts. Some clones are missing from TCRdb's copy, which holds only in-frame ones; the method was immunoSEQ multiplex PCR. The sample records hundreds of thousands of clones, more than 13% being singletons. Every participating donor gave one draw, a heparinised blood sample averaging roughly 0.12 L. Once sorted, every population was more than 98% pure. Points from the study as a whole: A potential PCR bias toward shorter templates would be equal in patient and control samples. A cDNA-based sequencing approach could over-represent cells with high TCR expression. Moderately but significantly shorter TCRB CDR3s were found in Type 1 diabetes patients in all four CD4+ subsets.

Trimming left V 4 bases short and J 5 bases short, with 18 bases between. CDR1 and CDR2 (germline): GTSNPN, SVGIG (reference sequence). This CDR3 region has 14 residues. The rearrangement links TRBV30 to TRBJ2-7; possibly TRBD2 for D (5 bases). Sequencing used naive CD4+ T cells from blood. The clonotype was recovered from a man aged 18 to 29 with type 1 diabetes. The CDR3 region has the DNA TGTGCCTGGACCAGTCAAGCGGTGATGCACGAGCAGTACTTC. Amino acids: CAWTSQAVMHEQYF.